This record covers a single T cell receptor (beta chain). Its antigen is unknown. This CDR3 is built from 14 residues. Looked up from germline, CDR1 is MNHEY and CDR2 is SVGAGI. Trimming took 8 bases from V and 3 from J, leaving 14 bases between them. This sample was taken from a study of cytomegalovirus exposure and HLA in healthy donors. The study's findings and limits: The study found most TCR sequences rare, yet found some public TCRs in many donors.

The donors comprised healthy bone marrow donors. The PCR contained 60 Vbeta and 13 Jbeta primers. The assay was immunoSEQ multiplex PCR, and TCRdb's table has in-frame clones only and misses some. The data contain 200,000 to 250,000 clones, 85% to 90% of them singletons. Sequences were obtained from PBMCs. This sequence originates from a woman aged 18-29 years in good health and CMV-seronegative. V and J are TRBV6-5 and TRBJ1-5, with a possible D match to TRBD1 (6 bases). The CDR3 reads CASGHRAFNQPQHF. The CDR3 coding sequence is TGTGCCAGCGGACACAGGGCTTTCAATCAGCCCCAGCATTTT.